One sample yielded the 8 T cell receptor beta chains listed below, sequenced in a study of blood T cells in healthy people across ages. Primers used in a second PCR of about 7 to 12 cycles were a sample-barcoded 5' primer and a J-beta primer mix. MiXCR, run by TCRdb on the 5' RACE reads, gives a single entry per CDR3 protein. This sample has more than 450,000 distinct CDR3 sequences, with 25% to 35% found just once. The sample was also linked to a second study, of T cells of mothers and their children.

Sequences were obtained from blood. These receptors all come from a boy aged 2 to 10 in good health.

V usage is TRBV29-1 and J usage is TRBJ2-5; TRBD1 aligns across 10 bases. The J call could be wrong; TRBJ2-1 is a better fit for the DNA end. This CDR3 contains 14 residues. Germline loops: CDR1 SQVTM, CDR2 ANQGSEA. CDR3 loop: CSAHDRGRFNEQFF. The CDR3 DNA follows: TGCAGCGCCCACGACAGGGGGCGGTTTAATGAGCAGTTCTTC.

Only a few counts were recorded for this clonotype. Here the CDR3 reads CASSLDSGDGDTQYF. As DNA, the CDR3 is TGCGCCAGCAGCTTGGATTCGGGGGATGGAGATACGCAGTATTTT. This sequence joins TRBV5-1 and TRBJ2-3; a weak D match, TRBD2 (6 bases). Trimming removed 0 bases from V and 5 bases from J, with 13 bases in between. The CDR3 is 15 residues long. The V gene's germline CDR1 is SGHRS and CDR2 YFSETQ. Complete variable domain (other parts from reference TRBV5-1 and TRBJ2-3): KAGVTQTPRYLIKTRGQQVTLSCSPISGHRSVSWYQQTPGQGLQFLFEYFSETQRNKGNFPGRFSGRQFSNSRSEMNVSTLELGDSALYLCASSLDSGDGDTQYFGPGTRLTVL.

This sequence joins TRBV29-1 and TRBJ1-3; D might be TRBD1 (6 bases). Looked up from germline, CDR1 is SQVTM and CDR2 is ANQGSEA. The CDR3 length is 14 residues. V lost 6 bases and J 0 bases, leaving 12 bases between the germline ends. Here the CDR3 reads CSVGAGSSGNTIYF. Written as DNA, the CDR3 is TGCAGCGTGGGGGCAGGGAGCTCTGGAAACACCATATATTTT.

This clonotype was picked up a small number of times. This sequence joins TRBV5-1 and TRBJ2-5, with 10 bases identical to TRBD2. CDR3 length: 15 residues. V lost 2 bases, J lost 6 bases, and 7 bases stayed unmatched. The germline CDR1 and CDR2 sequences are SGHRS and YFSETQ. DNA for the CDR3: TGCGCCAGCAGCTTAATTGTTAGCGGGAGGCAGACCCAGTACTTC. It yields the protein CASSLIVSGRQTQYF.

Only a few counts were recorded for this clonotype. The chain uses TRBV6-2 or TRBV6-3 and TRBJ2-5; maybe TRBD2 (5 bases). V was clipped by 2 bases and J by 5 bases, with 12 bases between them. Germline assignment: CDR1 MNHEY and CDR2 SVGEGT. The CDR3 covers 14 residues. The CDR3: CASSYKEAPETQYF. CDR3 coding DNA: TGTGCCAGCAGTTACAAGGAGGCCCCGGAGACCCAGTACTTC.

V gene TRBV13 combines with J gene TRBJ1-2; D remains ambiguous. The CDR3 extends over 14 amino acids. Germline CDR1 PRHDT, CDR2 FYEKMQ (reference sequence). The V end was cut by 0 bases, the J end by 1 base, with 6 bases between. The CDR3 nucleotides read TGTGCCAGCAGCTTAGGCGCATTTAACTATGGCTACACCTTC. It specifies CASSLGAFNYGYTF.

The gene calls are TRBV5-4 and TRBJ2-7; 7 bases align to TRBD1. This CDR3 has 14 residues. Germline V gene lookup returns CDR1 SGHNT and CDR2 YYREEE (reference sequence). V was clipped by 4 bases and J by 1 base; unmatched bases: 5. The CDR3 here is CASSEGQVSYEQYF. CDR3 DNA sequence: TGTGCCAGCAGCGAAGGACAGGTTTCCTACGAGCAGTACTTC.

The CDR3 sequence: CASSQDTGVEGETQYF. The CDR3 nucleotides read TGCGCCAGCAGCCAAGATACGGGGGTCGAGGGGGAGACCCAGTACTTC. This rearrangement joins TRBV4-1 to TRBJ2-5; perhaps TRBD2 as D (6 bases). Germline V gene data show CDR1 as MGHRA and CDR2 as YSYEKL. There are 16 residues in the CDR3. V was pared by 0 bases and J by 5 bases, with 16 bases between.